One and the same sample provided the 10 T cell receptor beta chains below, sequenced in a study of response to subunit inactivated influenza vaccine. TCRdb redid the calling of the RT-PCR reads with MiXCR, one entry per CDR3 protein. The sample lists over 750,000 distinct CDR3 sequences, 21% occurring once. The sample consisted of PBMCs from blood, taken roughly 5 days after vaccination. The origin of the receptors is a man over 45 who received an inactivated influenza vaccine.

This clonotype was detected only a few times. J is TRBJ2-3 and V is TRBV24-1, with 12 bases matching TRBD2. Germline assignment: CDR1 KGHDR and CDR2 SFDVKD. Trimming cost V 4 bases and J 2 bases; bases outside gene matches: 9. The CDR3 is 18 amino acids. CDR3 region: CATSDTYGTSGPTDTQYF. CDR3 coding DNA: TGTGCCACCAGTGACACTTATGGGACTAGCGGGCCCACAGATACGCAGTATTTT.

V usage is TRBV28 and J usage is TRBJ2-7; D gene unclear. V was clipped by 5 bases and J by 5 bases, with 16 bases between them. CDR1 is MDHEN and CDR2 is SYDVKM in the germline V gene. This CDR3 spans 14 amino acids. Here the CDR3 DNA reads TGTGCCAGCAGTGCGCCCGCACGGGCCCACGAGCAGTACTTC. Protein product: CASSAPARAHEQYF.

The chain recombines TRBV20-1 with TRBJ2-5; D might be TRBD2 (6 bases). CDR3 size: 15 residues. Germline V gene sequence: CDR1 DFQATT, CDR2 SNEGSKA (reference sequence). The ends were cut back, 1 base at V and 3 bases at J, with 15 bases in the middle. CDR3 coding DNA: TGCAGTGCTAGAGTCGGCGGGGCCATTGAAGAGACCCAGTACTTC. Amino acids: CSARVGGAIEETQYF.

V usage is TRBV7-6 and J usage is TRBJ2-7; D unclear. Germline V CDR1 and CDR2: SGHVS, FNYEAQ. The length of the CDR3 is 15 residues. V dropped 5 bases and J dropped 2 bases, with 16 bases sitting between them. This CDR3 reads CASSPNDGAAYEQYF. The DNA of the CDR3 is TGTGCCAGCAGCCCAAACGACGGAGCCGCCTACGAGCAGTACTTC.

The chain is built from TRBV25-1 and TRBJ2-3; 7 positions agree with TRBD1. V lost 3 bases and J lost 3; bases outside the gene matches: 9. The CDR3 runs 16 residues. Germline loops: CDR1 MGHDK, CDR2 SYGVNS. The CDR3, as DNA: TGTGCCAGCAGTGATATGACAGGGAAATTAACAGATACGCAGTATTTT. Translated, it gives CASSDMTGKLTDTQYF. Supplemented by reference TRBV25-1 and TRBJ2-3, the full variable domain reads EADIYQTPRYLVIGTGKKITLECSQTMGHDKMYWYQQDPGMELHLIHYSYGVNSTEKGDLSSESTVSRIRTEHFPLTLESARPSHTSQYLCASSDMTGKLTDTQYFGPGTRLTVL.

This clonotype showed up just a few times. The chain is built from TRBV6-5 and TRBJ1-1; D gene uncertain. CDR3 length: 15 amino acids. Trimming pared 4 bases from V and 7 bases from J, leaving 19 bases between. Germline V gene data show CDR1 as MNHEY and CDR2 as SVGAGI. CDR3 protein: CASSLGKPGWDEAFF. Here the CDR3 DNA reads TGTGCCAGCAGTTTAGGTAAACCAGGCTGGGATGAAGCTTTCTTT.

The rearrangement uses TRBV20-1 and TRBJ1-2; 9 bases map to TRBD1. Germline V gene sequence: CDR1 DFQATT, CDR2 SNEGSKA (reference sequence). This CDR3 region has 15 residues. J was trimmed by 3 bases and V by 3 bases; bases with no gene match: 8. This chain's CDR3 is CSASTGQGVYYGYTF. In DNA form, the CDR3 reads TGCAGTGCTAGCACGGGACAGGGAGTTTACTATGGCTACACCTTC.

This sequence joins TRBV5-1 and TRBJ2-3; 9 bases map to TRBD1. The CDR3 spans 19 residues. Unmatched junction bases numbered 17, after V lost 0 bases and J lost 6 bases. The germline CDR1 and CDR2 sequences are SGHRS and YFSETQ. In nucleotides, the CDR3 is TGCGCCAGCAGCTTGGGCCCTGTCACCGGGACAGGGTTTCGGGATACGCAGTATTTT. Residues: CASSLGPVTGTGFRDTQYF. Complete variable domain (other parts from reference TRBV5-1 and TRBJ2-3): KAGVTQTPRYLIKTRGQQVTLSCSPISGHRSVSWYQQTPGQGLQFLFEYFSETQRNKGNFPGRFSGRQFSNSRSEMNVSTLELGDSALYLCASSLGPVTGTGFRDTQYFGPGTRLTVL.

The chain joins TRBV7-7 to TRBJ2-1; D remains ambiguous. This CDR3 is built from 13 residues. The germline V gene encodes CDR1 SSHAT and CDR2 FNYEAQ (reference sequence). V was cut by 5 bases and J by 6 bases, with 11 bases left in between. The CDR3 coding sequence is TGTGCCAGCAGCCCAGACAAAGGCAATGAGCAGTTCTTC. Translated: CASSPDKGNEQFF. The whole variable domain, filled in from reference TRBV7-7 and TRBJ2-1, reads GAGVSQSPRYKVTKRGQDVTLRCDPISSHATLYWYQQALGQGPEFLTYFNYEAQPDKSGLPSDRFSAERPEGSISTLTIQRTEQRDSAMYRCASSPDKGNEQFFGPGTRLTVL.

This chain joins TRBV20-1 and TRBJ2-3; TRBD2 aligns across 7 bases. This CDR3 has 16 amino acids. Germline loops: CDR1 DFQATT, CDR2 SNEGSKA (reference sequence). V gave up 3 bases and J gave up 3 bases; unmatched junction bases: 12. In DNA, the CDR3 is TGCAGTGCTAGCCCCCCGAGGGGAGGGCCGACAGATACGCAGTATTTT. It yields the protein CSASPPRGGPTDTQYF.